The rows below give T cell receptor beta chains drawn from one sample of a study of neurological immune-mediated disorders. From the 5' RACE reads, TCRdb called clonotypes with MiXCR, one entry per CDR3 protein. The sample lists more than 50,000 distinct CDR3 sequences, 5.2% occurring once. Input material: PBMCs. The receptors originated from a woman in her twenties or thirties with multiple sclerosis. Each CDR3 is given with its conserved first and last residue. Fields, in order: clone size, V gene, J gene, D gene, CDR3 protein, CDR3 DNA. D genes are given only for firm matches. For some rows the clone size is stated as once, few or many, or as a class when expanded; others skip it.

few	TRBV5-1	TRBJ2-5	NA	CASSLGQARGQETQYF	TGCGCCAGCAGCTTGGGGCAGGCCAGAGGACAAGAGACCCAGTACTTC
few	TRBV20-1	TRBJ2-1	TRBD1	CSARGQAYNEQFF	TGCAGTGCTAGGGGACAGGCCTACAATGAGCAGTTCTTC
many	TRBV12-3/TRBV12-4	TRBJ1-1	NA	CASSNTANTEAFF	TGTGCCAGCAGTAATACAGCGAACACTGAAGCTTTCTTT
many	TRBV5-1	TRBJ2-3	TRBD1	CASSSDRSTDTQYF	TGCGCCAGCAGCTCGGACAGGAGCACAGATACGCAGTATTTT
many	TRBV13	TRBJ2-7	NA	CASSLGDQGGYEQYF	TGTGCCAGCAGCTTAGGGGACCAGGGGGGCTACGAGCAGTACTTC
many	TRBV6-5	TRBJ2-7	TRBD1	CASSPGQGRIGEQYF	TGTGCCAGCAGTCCCGGACAGGGGCGAATCGGCGAGCAGTACTTC
many	TRBV5-5	TRBJ2-5	NA	CASRHGGAARGPRETQYF	TGTGCCAGCAGGCACGGAGGTGCGGCGCGGGGCCCGAGAGAGACCCAGTACTTC
NA	TRBV20-1	TRBJ1-1	NA	CSAREPGGNTEAFF	TGCAGTGCTAGAGAACCGGGGGGGAACACTGAAGCTTTCTTT
many	TRBV10-3	TRBJ2-7	TRBD1	CAISPGQGVYEQYF	TGTGCCATCAGCCCGGGACAGGGGGTCTACGAGCAGTACTTC
many	TRBV4-1	TRBJ1-2	NA	CASSQATDFLNYGYTF	TGCGCCAGCAGCCAAGCAACAGACTTCCTTAACTATGGCTACACCTTC
NA	TRBV7-2	TRBJ2-3	NA	CASSLERGMSNTDTQYF	TGTGCCAGCAGCTTAGAACGGGGGATGAGTAACACAGATACGCAGTATTTT
few	TRBV5-1	TRBJ2-7	NA	CASRLRGASYEQYF	TGCGCCAGCAGACTCAGGGGGGCCTCCTACGAGCAGTACTTC
many	TRBV20-1	TRBJ2-7	TRBD2	CSASTSGGNEQYF	TGCAGTGCTAGTACTAGCGGGGGCAACGAGCAGTACTTC
many	TRBV7-2	TRBJ2-1	TRBD2	CASSSSGTSSNEQFF	TGTGCCAGCAGCTCGAGCGGGACTAGCTCCAATGAGCAGTTCTTC
many	TRBV29-1	TRBJ1-2	NA	CSVEGTDGYTF	TGCAGCGTTGAAGGGACGGATGGCTACACCTTC
NA	TRBV5-1	TRBJ2-6	TRBD1	CASSSTTGGEVLTF	TGCGCCAGCAGCTCTACGACAGGGGGTGAAGTCCTGACTTTC
many	TRBV5-1	TRBJ2-3	TRBD2	CASSLAQLAGATDTQYF	TGCGCCAGCAGCTTGGCCCAACTAGCGGGGGCCACAGATACGCAGTATTTT
NA	TRBV12-3/TRBV12-4	TRBJ2-1	TRBD1	CASSPGQGPYNEQFF	TGTGCCAGCAGTCCAGGACAGGGCCCCTACAATGAGCAGTTCTTC
few	TRBV28	TRBJ1-1	NA	CASSFLQRNTEAFF	TGTGCCAGCAGTTTCCTCCAACGGAACACTGAAGCTTTCTTT
few	TRBV12-5	TRBJ1-2	NA	CASGMTALAYGYTF	TGTGCTAGTGGAATGACAGCATTAGCCTATGGCTACACCTTC
many	TRBV20-1	TRBJ2-2	TRBD2	CSAFVQTSGRAGELFF	TGCAGTGCTTTTGTTCAGACTAGCGGGCGGGCCGGGGAGCTGTTTTTT
NA	TRBV20-1	TRBJ2-7	NA	CSAPPGVRAWEQYF	TGCAGTGCACCCCCGGGGGTCCGGGCGTGGGAGCAGTACTTC
many	TRBV4-1	TRBJ1-5	NA	CASSQATNSNQPQNF	TGCGCCAGCAGCCAAGCAACAAATAGCAATCAGCCCCAGAATTTT
many	TRBV3-1	TRBJ1-4	NA	CASSQRGVEELFF	TGTGCCAGCAGCCAAAGGGGGGTGGAAGAACTGTTTTTT
many	TRBV21-1	TRBJ2-7	NA	CASSKDTGQGPYEQYF	TGTGCCAGCAGCAAGGACACGGGACAGGGACCCTACGAGCAGTACTTC
many	TRBV10-3	TRBJ2-6	NA	CAISVGHVLTF	TGTGCCATCAGTGTCGGTCACGTCCTGACTTTC
few	TRBV6-5	TRBJ2-7	NA	CASSPGKLTIEQYF	TGTGCCAGCAGTCCGGGCAAATTAACTATAGAGCAGTACTTC
many	TRBV20-1	TRBJ1-6	TRBD1	CSAIGQGARGSPLHF	TGCAGTGCTATTGGACAGGGGGCTCGGGGGTCACCCCTCCACTTT
many	TRBV7-9	TRBJ1-4	NA	CASSSRRGSDEKLFF	TGTGCCAGCAGCTCCCGAAGGGGTAGTGATGAAAAACTGTTTTTT
few	TRBV18	TRBJ1-1	NA	CVSSPEQRLAAFF	TGTGTCAGCTCACCAGAGCAAAGGTTGGCAGCTTTCTTT
many	TRBV2	TRBJ2-5	NA	CASSSGVQETQYF	TGTGCCAGCAGCTCAGGGGTCCAAGAGACCCAGTACTTC
many	TRBV5-1	TRBJ2-5	TRBD2	CASREIAGHQETQYF	TGCGCCAGTAGGGAGATAGCGGGGCACCAAGAGACCCAGTACTTC
many	TRBV12-3/TRBV12-4	TRBJ1-5	NA	CASSRSGGNQPQHF	TGTGCCAGCAGTCGGTCAGGCGGCAATCAGCCCCAGCATTTT
many	TRBV20-1	TRBJ1-6	NA	CSARQGIMYNSPLHF	TGCAGTGCTAGACAGGGGATCATGTATAATTCACCCCTCCACTTT
few	TRBV20-1	TRBJ2-7	NA	CSASAKGRNYEQYF	TGCAGTGCTAGCGCTAAGGGCAGAAACTACGAGCAGTACTTC
few	TRBV5-1	TRBJ2-3	TRBD1	CASSPGQGAHYTQYF	TGCGCCAGCAGTCCAGGACAGGGGGCGCATTATACGCAGTATTTT
many	TRBV7-2	TRBJ2-7	NA	CASSPPWGDDGGDEQYF	TGTGCCAGCAGCCCTCCCTGGGGGGACGACGGAGGCGACGAGCAGTACTTC
many	TRBV20-1	TRBJ2-7	TRBD2	CSAASGEAPYEQYF	TGCAGTGCCGCTAGCGGGGAAGCTCCCTACGAGCAGTACTTC
few	TRBV27	TRBJ1-6	NA	CASRISGTASPLHF	TGTGCCAGCAGGATTTCCGGGACGGCTTCGCCCCTCCACTTT
many	TRBV6-6	TRBJ2-1	TRBD2	CASSPRTSGAYEQFF	TGTGCCAGCAGTCCCCGGACTAGCGGGGCGTATGAGCAGTTCTTC
many	TRBV5-5	TRBJ1-4	NA	CASSSGQINEKLFF	TGTGCCAGCAGCTCCGGACAGATTAATGAAAAACTGTTTTTT
many	TRBV6-6	TRBJ1-1	NA	CASTAGVGADTEAFF	TGTGCCAGCACTGCGGGGGTGGGGGCGGATACTGAAGCTTTCTTT
many	TRBV4-1	TRBJ2-3	TRBD2	CASSPSTVFTSGGSTDTQYF	TGCGCCAGCAGTCCTAGCACCGTGTTTACTAGCGGGGGGAGCACAGATACGCAGTATTTT
many	TRBV7-3	TRBJ2-7	TRBD2	CASSLGLAGSYEQYF	TGTGCCAGCAGCTTGGGACTAGCGGGGAGCTACGAGCAGTACTTC
few	TRBV18	TRBJ2-2	NA	CASSPMGSYTGELFF	TGTGCCAGCTCACCGATGGGCAGCTACACCGGGGAGCTGTTTTTT
NA	TRBV2	TRBJ2-3	TRBD2	CASVPGLQFVDTQYF	TGTGCCAGCGTACCGGGACTACAATTCGTCGATACGCAGTATTTT
many	TRBV20-1	TRBJ2-2	TRBD1	CSAAPGQGLAGELFF	TGCAGTGCGGCCCCGGGACAGGGACTTGCCGGGGAGCTGTTTTTT
many	TRBV20-1	TRBJ2-7	TRBD1	CSALAGQGVNEQYF	TGCAGTGCTTTGGCGGGACAGGGTGTAAACGAGCAGTACTTC
few	TRBV6-1	TRBJ2-3	NA	CASRDNTHDIMQYF	TGTGCCAGTCGGGATAACACCCATGACATCATGCAGTATTTT
many	TRBV29-1	TRBJ2-7	NA	CSAQNWGEQYF	TGCAGCGCCCAGAATTGGGGTGAGCAGTACTTC
NA	TRBV29-1	TRBJ1-1	NA	CSARRMNTEAFF	TGCAGCGCGCGGAGAATGAACACTGAAGCTTTCTTT